This T cell receptor beta chain is drawn from a study of cytomegalovirus exposure and HLA in healthy donors. Notes on the study in general: In an earlier analysis, productive rearrangement rates for most beta V segments clustered near 87% or 30%. In a later analysis, donors in an Asian-associated ancestry cluster reportedly had fewer N-insertions in productive TCRs than the cohort mean.

V lost 6 bases and J 4 bases, leaving 12 bases between the germline ends. The CDR3 has 12 amino acids. The germline CDR1 and CDR2 sequences are SQVTM and ANQGSEA. Despite likely unrecorded immune exposures, the donors were nominally healthy at the time of sampling. This clone appeared a few times. Antigen: not known. PCR employed 60 Vbeta and 13 Jbeta primers. Measured with immunoSEQ multiplex PCR; TCRdb has only the in-frame clones, and not every one. The sample holds some 110,000 clones, roughly four fifths seen once. The sample consisted of PBMCs. The TCR originated in a man in his forties or fifties in good health and CMV-seronegative. The chain joins TRBV29-1 to TRBJ2-5; weak D call: TRBD1 (5 bases). The CDR3 is CSVRQPGETQYF. In DNA, the CDR3 is TGCAGCGTCCGACAGCCGGGAGAGACCCAGTACTTC.